These 18 T cell receptor beta chains share one sample of origin, sequenced in a study of blood T cell repertoires in COVID-19. Profiled with immunoSEQ multiplex PCR; TCRdb holds only in-frame clones, not every one. The data show more than 200,000 clones, roughly nine tenths seen once. Sequenced sample: peripheral blood. Receptors were obtained from a man aged 18 to 29 with active or convalescent COVID-19.

The rearrangement uses TRBV4-2 and TRBJ1-3; maybe TRBD1 (5 bases). This CDR3 is built from 14 residues. V gave up 4 bases and J gave up 2 bases, with 9 bases separating them. CDR1 LGHNA and CDR2 YNFKEQ come from the germline V gene. The CDR3 loop reads CASSPGGAGNTIYF. In DNA form, the CDR3 reads TGTGCCAGCAGCCCCGGGGGTGCTGGAAACACCATATATTTT.

The chain couples TRBV24-1 to TRBJ1-2; TRBD1 might be the D (6 bases). CDR1 KGHDR and CDR2 SFDVKD come from the germline V gene. The V and J ends lost 4 bases and 8 bases respectively, with 13 bases between them. There are 13 residues in the CDR3. The CDR3 here is CATSDHRVDGYTF. The DNA for the CDR3 is TGTGCCACCAGTGACCACAGGGTTGACGGCTACACCTTC.

The J gene is TRBJ1-1, the V gene TRBV28, with D hard to call. The CDR3 runs to 14 residues. CDR1 is MDHEN, CDR2 SYDVKM, per germline. Trimming took 2 bases from V and 5 from J, leaving 12 bases between them. CDR3 bases: TGTGCCAGCAGTTTAAAGAGGGTCGGAACTGAAGCTTTCTTT. Translated: CASSLKRVGTEAFF. The full variable domain, in which reference TRBV28 and TRBJ1-1 provide the parts outside the CDR3, is DVKVTQSSRYLVKRTGEKVFLECVQDMDHENMFWYRQDPGLGLRLIYFSYDVKMKEKGDIPEGYSVSREKKERFSLILESASTNQTSMYLCASSLKRVGTEAFFGQGTRLTVV.

The rearrangement uses TRBV29-1 and TRBJ2-1; 9 bases match TRBD2. V gave up 3 bases and J gave up 3 bases; unmatched junction bases: 3. Germline assignment: CDR1 SQVTM and CDR2 ANQGSEA. CDR3 size: 14 residues. The CDR3 DNA reads TGCAGCGTTGATCTAGCGGGATACTACAATGAGCAGTTCTTC. It specifies CSVDLAGYYNEQFF.

This clone was seen once. The rearrangement uses TRBV12-3 or TRBV12-4 and TRBJ1-1; D uncertain. This CDR3 has 12 residues. V dropped 3 bases and J dropped 3 bases, with 5 bases sitting between them. The CDR3 DNA follows: TGTGCCAGCAGTTTCACACACACTGAAGCTTTCTTT. It specifies CASSFTHTEAFF.

This clone has just one count. This chain joins TRBV12-5 and TRBJ1-5; no clear D gene. Trimming removed 2 bases from V and 1 base from J, with 3 bases in between. The length of the CDR3 is 13 residues. The V gene's germline CDR1 is LGHNT and CDR2 FRNRAP. The CDR3 bases are TGTGCTAGTGGTTTGCCGAGCAATCAGCCCCAGCATTTT. Its translation: CASGLPSNQPQHF.

V gene TRBV28 combines with J gene TRBJ1-5; 10 nucleotides line up with TRBD1. CDR1 and CDR2 (germline): MDHEN, SYDVKM. Germline trimming cut 7 bases from V and 4 bases from J; bases unmatched to any gene: 13. CDR3 length equals 17 residues. CDR3 DNA: TGTGCCAGCAAAGCCTCCGGGACAGGGGTATATAATCAGCCCCAGCATTTT. It specifies CASKASGTGVYNQPQHF.

This clone was recorded only once. Other DNA sequences in the sample encode the same CDR3. The chain employs TRBV5-1 and TRBJ1-2; the D gene is possibly TRBD1 (6 bases). The CDR3 length is 15 residues. V lost 0 bases and J 0 bases, leaving 9 bases between the germline ends. Germline lookup yields CDR1 SGHRS and CDR2 YFSETQ. The CDR3 DNA follows: TGCGCCAGCAGCTTGGCGACAGGAGCTAACTATGGCTACACCTTC. This translates into CASSLATGANYGYTF.

The chain is built from TRBV29-1 and TRBJ1-4; D unresolved. Trimming shortened V by 4 bases and J by 1 base, and 7 bases separated the two germline ends. CDR1 SQVTM and CDR2 ANQGSEA come from the germline V gene. CDR3 length equals 13 residues. The CDR3 DNA follows: TGCAGCGTTGGGGGAGTAACTAATGAAAAACTGTTTTTT. Amino acids: CSVGGVTNEKLFF.

The V gene is TRBV5-1, the J gene TRBJ2-1, with D unresolved. V dropped 5 bases and J dropped 5 bases, with 14 bases sitting between them. CDR3 length: 14 residues. Per germline, CDR1 SGHRS and CDR2 YFSETQ. CDR3 sequence reads: CASSPSSLDNEQFF. CDR3 nucleotides: TGCGCCAGCAGTCCTTCCTCACTGGACAATGAGCAGTTCTTC.

The chain has TRBV5-1 and TRBJ2-1; D might be TRBD2 (5 bases). Germline V gives CDR1 SGHRS, CDR2 YFSETQ. V lost 0 bases, J lost 9 bases, and 13 bases lay in between. CDR3 length: 14 residues. CDR3 DNA: TGCGCCAGCAGCTTGGACGGACCTCGGGGTGAGCAGTTCTTC. It specifies CASSLDGPRGEQFF.

This clone was seen only once. This rearrangement joins TRBV7-9 to TRBJ2-7; no clear D gene. This CDR3 comprises 14 residues. Germline V gives CDR1 SEHNR, CDR2 FQNEAQ (reference sequence). Trimming shortened V by 0 bases and J by 6 bases, and 12 bases separated the two germline ends. DNA for the CDR3: TGTGCCAGCAGCTTAGCGCTCGGTGCCTCCGAGCAGTACTTC. It codes for CASSLALGASEQYF. Together with reference TRBV7-9 and TRBJ2-7, the CDR3 gives the full variable domain: DTGVSQNPRHKITKRGQNVTFRCDPISEHNRLYWYRQTLGQGPEFLTYFQNEAQLEKSRLLSDRFSAERPKGSFSTLEIQRTEQGDSAMYLCASSLALGASEQYFGPGTRLTVT.

The table lists this clone with a few counts. Distinct nucleotide sequences in the sample also encode this CDR3. The chain uses TRBV12-3 or TRBV12-4 and TRBJ2-5; no clear D. Trimming removed 6 bases from V and 2 bases from J, with 7 bases in between. This CDR3 has 12 amino acids. In nucleotides, the CDR3 is TGTGCCAGCAGCCCACTACAAGAGACCCAGTACTTC. It translates to CASSPLQETQYF.

The gene calls are TRBV4-3 and TRBJ1-1; the match to TRBD1 covers 7 bases. Trimming at V came to 1 base and at J to 3 bases, leaving 5 bases not matched to a gene. This CDR3 is built from 15 residues. The V gene's germline CDR1 is LGHNA and CDR2 YSLEER. The CDR3 region is CASSQGPGGDTEAFF. As DNA, the CDR3 is TGCGCCAGCAGCCAAGGTCCAGGGGGAGACACTGAAGCTTTCTTT.

Here the CDR3 reads CASSQSGTGRPGGMYEQYF. The CDR3 bases are TGCGCCAGCAGCCAGTCCGGGACCGGAAGGCCAGGGGGGATGTACGAGCAGTACTTC. V gene TRBV4-1 combines with J gene TRBJ2-7, with TRBD1 as a possible D gene (7 bases). The CDR3 runs 19 residues. Trimming removed 3 bases from V and 4 bases from J, with 28 bases in between. Germline CDR1 is MGHRA and CDR2 is YSYEKL.

The CDR3 loop reads CASSESSPGGAWKVETQYF. CDR3 bases: TGTGCCAGCAGTGAATCCTCTCCCGGGGGAGCGTGGAAGGTCGAGACCCAGTACTTC. This chain connects TRBV2 to TRBJ2-5, with D perhaps matching TRBD2 (6 bases). Per germline, CDR1 SNHLY and CDR2 FYNNEI. V gave up 2 bases and J gave up 5 bases, with 27 bases separating them. The CDR3 sequence is 19 residues long.

This clone was seen only once. J is TRBJ1-1 and V is TRBV7-3, with D hard to call. The CDR3 extends over 15 amino acids. The V and J ends lost 2 bases and 0 bases respectively, with 10 bases between them. Germline V gene sequence: CDR1 SGHTA, CDR2 FQGTGA. Written as DNA, the CDR3 is TGTGCCAGCAGCTTACTCCTCAGGCTGAACACTGAAGCTTTCTTT. It specifies CASSLLLRLNTEAFF.

The chain carries TRBV7-2 and TRBJ2-1; TRBD1 matches at 9 bases. Trimming took 4 bases from V and 3 from J; bases not matched to a gene: 4. Germline V lookup: CDR1 SGHTA, CDR2 FQGNSA. This CDR3 spans 15 amino acids. The CDR3 region has the DNA TGTGCCAGCAGCTCGGGACAGGGAGACTACAATGAGCAGTTCTTC. It yields the protein CASSSGQGDYNEQFF. Supplemented by reference TRBV7-2 and TRBJ2-1, the full variable domain reads GAGVSQSPSNKVTEKGKDVELRCDPISGHTALYWYRQSLGQGLEFLIYFQGNSAPDKSGLPSDRFSAERTGGSVSTLTIQRTQQEDSAVYLCASSSGQGDYNEQFFGPGTRLTVL.